The rows below give T cell receptor beta chains drawn from one sample of a study of beta chain features in type 1 diabetes. Only in-frame clones appear in the TCRdb table, and some are missing; sequencing was by immunoSEQ multiplex PCR. This sample has roughly 140,000 clones, with approximately 52% found just once. Sequencing was performed on Tregs from blood. These receptors came from a man aged 18 to 29 in good health. Both conserved end residues are part of each CDR3. The D gene is left open where the match is weak. Clone size is not always given. Where it is, it says once, few, many or a class for expanded clones.

d_gene,v_gene,abundance,j_gene,CDR3aa,CDR3nt
TRBD2,TRBV18,NA,TRBJ2-7,CASSPGTSGREQYF,TGTGCCAGCTCACCGGGGACTAGCGGCAGGGAGCAGTACTTC
TRBD1,TRBV18,NA,TRBJ1-2,CASSPSGGAYGYTF,TGTGCCAGCTCTCCCTCAGGGGGTGCCTATGGCTACACCTTC
NA,TRBV2,NA,TRBJ1-3,CASASQGRLSGNTIYF,TGTGCCAGCGCGTCCCAGGGAAGACTCTCTGGAAACACCATATATTTT
TRBD2,TRBV19,few,TRBJ2-5,CASSIMRGISPGEETQYF,TGTGCCAGTAGTATCATGCGGGGGATTAGTCCAGGAGAAGAGACCCAGTACTTC
NA,TRBV10-3,medium-sized,TRBJ2-2,CAIRQGNTGELFF,TGTGCCATCAGGCAGGGTAACACCGGGGAGCTGTTTTTT
TRBD1,TRBV5-1,NA,TRBJ1-1,CASSPRQGENTEAFF,TGCGCCAGCAGCCCGCGACAGGGGGAGAACACTGAAGCTTTCTTT
TRBD1,TRBV7-2,NA,TRBJ2-2,CASSFSVYRGNTGELFF,TGTGCCAGCAGCTTTAGCGTTTACAGGGGTAACACCGGGGAGCTGTTTTTT
TRBD1,TRBV5-4,NA,TRBJ1-4,CASSAIEGATGKLFF,TGTGCCAGCAGCGCCATAGAGGGGGCGACCGGAAAACTGTTTTTT
TRBD2,TRBV11-1,once,TRBJ2-4,CASSLGVHLGLAKENIQYF,TGTGCCAGCAGCTTAGGCGTCCATTTGGGACTAGCGAAGGAAAACATTCAGTACTTC
NA,TRBV29-1,NA,TRBJ2-1,CGNRGGTHNEQFF,TGCGGAAATCGAGGCGGGACCCACAATGAGCAGTTCTTC
NA,TRBV6-5,NA,TRBJ2-4,CASSYSRSVPQYF,TGTGCCAGCAGTTACTCGAGGTCCGTCCCTCAGTACTTC
TRBD1,TRBV23-1,NA,TRBJ1-5,CASTQKGTGGNQPQHF,TGCGCCAGCACCCAAAAGGGGACAGGGGGAAATCAGCCCCAGCATTTT
TRBD2,TRBV7-3,NA,TRBJ2-3,CASSFRRGTDTQYF,TGTGCCAGCAGCTTCCGGCGGGGGACAGATACGCAGTATTTT
TRBD1,TRBV7-8,few,TRBJ1-2,CASSFEGATYGYTF,TGTGCCAGCAGCTTCGAGGGGGCGACTTATGGCTACACCTTC
TRBD1,TRBV7-2,NA,TRBJ1-3,CASSFLTGWAGNTIYF,TGTGCCAGCAGCTTCTTGACAGGGTGGGCCGGAAACACCATATATTTT
TRBD1,TRBV7-2,NA,TRBJ1-1,CASSEDRDTEAFF,TGTGCCAGCAGCGAGGACAGGGACACTGAAGCTTTCTTT
NA,TRBV18,few,TRBJ1-2,CASSPIRGIHYGYTF,TGTGCCAGCTCACCTATCAGGGGCATCCACTATGGCTACACCTTC